A single TCR beta chain is shown here with its context. Its target is not known. The sample is drawn from a study of cytomegalovirus exposure and HLA in healthy donors. As for the study in general: Both the roughly 120 validation repertoires and the approximately 700 first-cohort repertoires used the same platform, as reported by a later analysis. Study findings and constraints: As confirmed in vitro, a few CMV-associated chains were specific for CMV antigens.

Germline V gene sequence: CDR1 ENHRY, CDR2 SYGVKD. V shed 7 bases and J 4 bases; nucleotides not matched to a gene: 5. This CDR3 region has 14 residues. Assay used: immunoSEQ multiplex PCR; TCRdb lists only in-frame clones, some missing. Among approximately 280,000 clones listed, approximately 87% were seen once. The sequenced sample was PBMCs. The clonotype comes from a woman in her late teens or twenties in good health and CMV-seronegative. The gene calls are TRBV10-3 and TRBJ2-7; 12 bases are a match to TRBD2. CDR3 loop: CAITSGRARYEQYF. CDR3 DNA: TGTGCCATCACTAGCGGGAGGGCCAGGTACGAGCAGTACTTC.